Listed here are 25 T cell receptor beta chains from one sample, sequenced in a study of tumor-infiltrating lymphocytes in primary liver carcinoma. The template, 500 ng total RNA, yielded TCR beta cDNA made with a constant-region primer. Three nested multiplex PCR rounds of slightly modified ARM-PCR generated TCR beta libraries. With TRBV1-TRBV30 forward primers and a C-beta reverse primer, the first two PCR rounds were run for approximately 10 cycles each. In TCRdb, the multiplex PCR reads were re-called with MiXCR into one record per CDR3 protein. This repertoire shows approximately 300,000 distinct CDR3 sequences, around three fifths found once; its top ten account for roughly 9%. For blood RNA, unsorted whole blood served as the source, and germline DNA was extracted too. Sequenced material: peripheral blood. The source is a man in his forties or fifties with primary liver carcinoma and hepatitis B virus infection.

In the case of this clonotype: Given a much more abundant clone one base away, this may be a read error. V gene TRBV6-1 combines with J gene TRBJ1-2; 7 bases fit TRBD1. CDR1 and CDR2 (germline): MNHNS, SASEGT. The CDR3 totals 13 residues. The CDR3 DNA reads as TGTGCCGGCAGTGAGACAGGGAACTATGGCTACACCTTC. Its protein product is CAGSETGNYGYTF.

With regard to this clonotype: An end of the junction differs from the germline gene, which may be a read error. V and J are TRBV11-2 and TRBJ2-1; TRBD2 is a possible D gene (5 bases). This CDR3 is 13 amino acids long. Germline CDR1 and CDR2: SGHAT and FQNNGV. CDR3: CASSAAPSREHFF. The CDR3 region has the DNA TGTGCCAGCAGCGCAGCCCCCTCAAGGGAGCACTTCTTC.

This clonotype was observed many times. The chain employs TRBV5-5 and TRBJ2-3; tentatively, D is TRBD1 or TRBD2 (7 bases each). The CDR3 consists of 15 residues. Per germline, CDR1 SGHKS and CDR2 YYEKEE (reference sequence). V gave up 4 bases and J gave up 6 bases, with 18 bases separating them. The CDR3 protein is CASSPDREGADTQYF. The DNA for the CDR3 is TGTGCCAGCAGCCCAGACAGGGAGGGTGCGGATACGCAGTATTTT.

Turning to this clonotype: A much larger clone differs by one base, so this may be a read error. The chain employs TRBV11-2 and TRBJ1-1; D is perhaps TRBD1 (5 bases). Germline V gene sequence: CDR1 SGHAT, CDR2 FQNNGV. The CDR3 is 14 residues long. V lost 5 bases to trimming and J lost 1 base, with 11 bases between them. Written as DNA, the CDR3 is TGTGCCAGCAGCACCCGGACAACGAACACTGAAGCTTTCTTT. Translated, it gives CASSTRTTNTEAFF. The full variable domain, its missing parts supplied by reference TRBV11-2 and TRBJ1-1, is EAGVAQSPRYKIIEKRQSVAFWCNPISGHATLYWYQQILGQGPKLLIQFQNNGVVDDSQLPKDRFSAERLKGVDSTLKIQPAKLEDSAVYLCASSTRTTNTEAFFGQGTRLTVV.

Notes on this clonotype: A much larger clone lies a single base off, so this may be a read error. This chain joins TRBV6-1 and TRBJ2-7; possibly TRBD2 for D (6 bases). The CDR3 is 15 residues long. The germline V gene has CDR1 MNHNS and CDR2 SASEGT. V dropped 10 bases and J dropped 5 bases, with 24 bases sitting between them. CDR3 bases: TGTGCCACCAGGGTAAAGGTGGGGGTAGCGGACGAGCAGTACTTC. This translates into CATRVKVGVADEQYF.

Concerning this clonotype itself: The junction differs from germline at one of its ends, possibly a read error. In nucleotides, the CDR3 is TGTGCCAGCGGCCTGACTAGCGGAAGCTCCTACGAGCAGCACTTC. This codes for CASGLTSGSSYEQHF. This rearrangement joins TRBV28 to TRBJ2-7; 9 nucleotides agree with TRBD2. The length of the CDR3 is 15 residues. Germline CDR1 is MDHEN and CDR2 is SYDVKM.

Remarks on this clonotype: A read error is possible here, since a much larger clone lies one base away. The chain recombines TRBV5-4 with TRBJ2-7; TRBD1 agrees at 10 bases. Germline V gives CDR1 SGHNT, CDR2 YYREEE (reference sequence). The CDR3 consists of 14 residues. V lost 4 bases, J lost 7 bases, and 8 bases stayed unmatched. CDR3 DNA: TGTGCCAGCAGCACCGAAAGGACAGGGGGAGAGCAGTACTTC. Translation: CASSTERTGGEQYF. Looking up the rest from reference TRBV5-4 and TRBJ2-7 gives the full variable domain: ETGVTQSPTHLIKTRGQQVTLRCSSQSGHNTVSWYQQALGQGPQFIFQYYREEENGRGNFPPRFSGLQFPNYSSELNVNALELDDSALYLCASSTERTGGEQYFGPGTRLTVT.

This chain links TRBV11-2 with TRBJ1-6, with 10 bases lining up with TRBD1. CDR1 SGHAT and CDR2 FQNNGV come from the germline V gene. J lost 10 bases, V lost 8 bases, and 14 bases had no gene match. This CDR3 comprises 16 residues. CDR3 nucleotides: TGTGCCAGCGGCAGCCAAGACAGGGGGCGTGGATCACCCCTCCACTTT. Protein: CASGSQDRGRGSPLHF.

This clonotype was detected only once. The CDR3 does not close with the conserved phenylalanine or tryptophan, likely indicating a read error. The chain joins TRBV29-1 to TRBJ2-1; D is unresolved. V dropped 2 bases and J dropped 9 bases, with 11 bases sitting between them. The CDR3 is 12 amino acids. Per the germline V gene, CDR1 is SQVTM and CDR2 is ANQGSEA. CDR3 protein: CSVEIIDGEQFI. For the CDR3, the DNA is TGCAGCGTTGAAATTATTGACGGTGAGCAGTTCATC.

The CDR3 DNA reads TGTGCCAGCAGCCGCCGCGGACTAGACGGCAATGAGCAGTTCTTC. This codes for CASSRRGLDGNEQFF. The J gene is TRBJ2-1, the V gene TRBV5-6; 7 bases align to TRBD2. CDR1 and CDR2 (germline): SGHDT, YYEEEE. The CDR3 spans 15 residues. Unmatched junction bases numbered 10, after V lost 4 bases and J lost 6 bases. The full variable domain, completed using reference TRBV5-6 and TRBJ2-1, is DAGVTQSPTHLIKTRGQQVTLRCSPKSGHDTVSWYQQALGQGPQFIFQYYEEEERQRGNFPDRFSGHQFPNYSSELNVNALLLGDSALYLCASSRRGLDGNEQFFGPGTRLTVL.

Concerning this clonotype: A read error is likely, as this CDR3 ends without the conserved phenylalanine or tryptophan. No DNA is shown, since the ends of the CDR3 on it are uncertain; the CDR3 is the one TCRdb lists. This chain joins TRBV11-2 and TRBJ2-3; the D call of TRBD2 is as the table states it, not checked on the DNA. Termini included, the CDR3 measures 20 amino acids. Germline V gives CDR1 SGHAT, CDR2 FQNNGV. The CDR3 here is CASSLVFWGTSGLSTDTQYL.

About this clonotype: This sequence may be a read error, since a much larger clone differs from it by one base. The V gene is TRBV4-3, the J gene TRBJ2-1; TRBD2 aligns across 8 bases. Germline-derived CDR1 and CDR2 are LGHNA and YSLEER. The CDR3 runs to 18 residues. This CDR3 reads CASGQDYPGGVAYNEQFF. The CDR3 bases are TGCGCCAGCGGCCAAGATTACCCCGGGGGGGTCGCCTACAATGAGCAGTTCTTC.

This rearrangement joins TRBV5-5 to TRBJ2-5; D unresolved. Per germline, CDR1 SGHKS and CDR2 YYEKEE (reference sequence). V was pared by 4 bases and J by 4 bases, with 14 bases between. The CDR3 is 14 amino acids. The CDR3 nucleotides read TGTGCCAGCAGCCCAGTCTGGGCCAGAGAGACCCAGTACTTC. Translating it yields CASSPVWARETQYF.

This clonotype came up many times. The V gene is TRBV6-8, the J gene TRBJ1-2; a possible D gene is TRBD1 (6 bases). Looked up from germline, CDR1 is MNHGY and CDR2 is SAAAGT. The CDR3 contains 14 residues. V lost 8 bases and J lost 6, with 19 bases in between. CDR3 loop: CASLENRAYDGYTF. The DNA for the CDR3 is TGTGCCAGCCTAGAAAACAGGGCGTACGATGGCTACACCTTC.

This clonotype came up a few times. The V gene is TRBV7-9, the J gene TRBJ2-3; a possible D gene is TRBD1 (6 bases). Trimming left V 7 bases short and J 5 bases short, with 16 bases between. The germline CDR1 and CDR2 sequences are SEHNR and FQNEAQ (reference sequence). CDR3 length equals 14 residues. In DNA form, the CDR3 reads TGTGCCAGCACCCCCGGGGAAGGGGGAGATACGCAGTATTTT. Its translation is CASTPGEGGDTQYF.

This clonotype was seen more than once but under ten times. The J gene is TRBJ1-1, the V gene TRBV5-1; the D gene is possibly TRBD1 (6 bases). V lost 7 bases to trimming and J lost 0 bases, with 19 bases between them. Germline CDR1 is SGHRS and CDR2 is YFSETQ. The CDR3 totals 16 residues. The CDR3 region is CASSTGPSNMNTEAFF. The CDR3 region has the DNA TGCGCCAGCTCAACAGGGCCTAGTAACATGAACACTGAAGCTTTCTTT.

Comments on this clonotype: A clone one base away is much larger, so this may be a read error. This rearrangement joins TRBV6-1 to TRBJ1-5; D is undetermined. The CDR3 consists of 14 residues. Germline V gives CDR1 MNHNS, CDR2 SASEGT. The CDR3 here is CASNIGDTNQPQLF. In nucleotides, the CDR3 is TGTGCCAGCAACATAGGCGACACTAATCAGCCCCAGCTTTTT.

The rearrangement joins TRBV5-1 to TRBJ2-5; 7 positions agree with TRBD1. The CDR3 has 15 residues. The V gene end was trimmed by 1 base and the J gene end by 3 bases; junction bases not matched to a gene: 6. The V gene's germline CDR1 is SGHRS and CDR2 YFSETQ. This CDR3 is CASSLYNRGEETQYF. CDR3 coding DNA: TGCGCCAGCAGCTTGTATAACAGGGGCGAAGAGACCCAGTACTTC.

The sample holds many counts of this clonotype. The V and J genes are TRBV11-3 and TRBJ2-1; 7 bases agree with TRBD2. The trim removed 8 bases at V and 8 bases at J, leaving 6 bases unmatched. The CDR3 length is 12 residues. Germline lookup yields CDR1 SGHNT and CDR2 YENEEA. The CDR3 reads CASGRADDEQFF. The CDR3 region has the DNA TGTGCCAGCGGGAGGGCCGATGATGAGCAGTTCTTC.

The chain carries TRBV29-1 and TRBJ2-7, with a possible D match to TRBD1 (9 bases). The CDR3 contains 14 residues. CDR1 is SQVTM and CDR2 is ANQGSEA in the germline V gene. The CDR3 sequence: CNGGGGQGGDEQYF. The CDR3 DNA reads TGCAACGGGGGGGGGGGACAGGGAGGTGACGAGCAGTACTTC.

As concerns this clonotype: The germline gene is not matched at one end of the junction; a read error may be the cause. This chain joins TRBV11-3 and TRBJ2-1; 7 bases match TRBD1. Germline CDR1 is SGHNT and CDR2 is YENEEA. The CDR3 consists of 15 residues. DNA for the CDR3: TGTACCAGCAGCTTAGCCGGGACAGCGAACAATGAGCAGTCCTTC. This sequence encodes CTSSLAGTANNEQSF. The full variable domain, completed using reference TRBV11-3 and TRBJ2-1, is EAGVVQSPRYKIIEKKQPVAFWCNPISGHNTLYWYLQNLGQGPELLIRYENEEAVDDSQLPKDRFSAERLKGVDSTLKIQPAELGDSAVYLCTSSLAGTANNEQSFGPGTRLTVL.

The gene calls are TRBV5-1 and TRBJ2-7; TRBD1 agrees at 12 bases. In germline, CDR1 is SGHRS, CDR2 YFSETQ. The CDR3 is 14 residues long. Trimming at V came to 3 bases and at J to 6 bases, leaving 4 bases not matched to a gene. CDR3 in DNA: TGCGCCAGCAGCTCGGGGACAGGGGGCTCCGAGCAGTACTTC. Amino acids: CASSSGTGGSEQYF.

The V call is TRBV5-4, the J call TRBJ2-2; the D is unclear. CDR1 is SGHNT, CDR2 YYREEE, per germline (reference sequence). The CDR3 runs 12 residues. The germline V and J ends were trimmed by 4 bases and 7 bases, with 8 bases remaining between them. CDR3 amino acids: CASSPLDGELFF. CDR3 in DNA: TGTGCCAGCAGCCCTTTGGACGGGGAGCTGTTTTTT.

There are many counts of this clonotype. This chain uses TRBV11-2 with TRBJ1-2; D gene unclear. V lost 6 bases and J lost 0, with 8 bases in between. In germline, CDR1 is SGHAT, CDR2 FQNNGV. CDR3 length equals 13 residues. CDR3 region: CASSLGANYGYTF. The CDR3 DNA follows: TGTGCCAGCAGTTTGGGAGCTAACTATGGCTACACCTTC. Complete variable domain (other parts from reference TRBV11-2 and TRBJ1-2): EAGVAQSPRYKIIEKRQSVAFWCNPISGHATLYWYQQILGQGPKLLIQFQNNGVVDDSQLPKDRFSAERLKGVDSTLKIQPAKLEDSAVYLCASSLGANYGYTFGSGTRLTVV.

A remark on this clonotype: An end of the junction does not agree with germline; a read error may underlie this. The chain combines TRBV7-8 with TRBJ1-5; maybe TRBD1 (6 bases). CDR3 length: 14 amino acids. CDR1 and CDR2 from the germline V gene are SGHVS and FQNEAQ. CDR3 sequence: CANSPTGIGQPQHF. For the CDR3, the DNA is TGTGCCAACAGCCCAACAGGGATCGGGCAGCCCCAGCATTTT.